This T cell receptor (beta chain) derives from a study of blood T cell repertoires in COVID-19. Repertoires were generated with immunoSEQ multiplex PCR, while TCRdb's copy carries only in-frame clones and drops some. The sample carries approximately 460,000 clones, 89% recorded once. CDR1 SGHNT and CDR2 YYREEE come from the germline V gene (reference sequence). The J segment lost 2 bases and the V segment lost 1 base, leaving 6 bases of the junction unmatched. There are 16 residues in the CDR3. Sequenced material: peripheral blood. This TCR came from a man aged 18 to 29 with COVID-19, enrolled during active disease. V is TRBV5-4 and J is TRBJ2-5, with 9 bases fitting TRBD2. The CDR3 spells CASSLSLAGPQETQYF. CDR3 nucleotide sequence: TGTGCCAGCAGCTTGTCGCTAGCGGGACCTCAAGAGACCCAGTACTTC.